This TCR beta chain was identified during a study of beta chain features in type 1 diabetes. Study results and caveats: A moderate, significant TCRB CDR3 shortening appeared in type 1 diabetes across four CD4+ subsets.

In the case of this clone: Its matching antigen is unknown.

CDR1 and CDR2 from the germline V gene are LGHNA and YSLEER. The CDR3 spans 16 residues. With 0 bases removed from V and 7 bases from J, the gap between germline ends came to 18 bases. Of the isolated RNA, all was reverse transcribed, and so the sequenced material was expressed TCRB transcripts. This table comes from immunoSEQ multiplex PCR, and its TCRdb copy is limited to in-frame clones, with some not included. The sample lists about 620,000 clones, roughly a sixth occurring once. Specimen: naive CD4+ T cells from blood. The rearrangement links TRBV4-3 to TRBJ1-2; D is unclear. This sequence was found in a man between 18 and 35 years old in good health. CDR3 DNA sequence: TGCGCCAGCAGCCAAGACCCTAGTGGGCAAGTCGGTGGCTACACCTTC. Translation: CASSQDPSGQVGGYTF.